Reported below is one TCR beta chain. Its antigen is undetermined. The source of the sample is a study of cytomegalovirus exposure and HLA in healthy donors. Study context: HLA-typed donors were the source of around 87 million unique TCRs, which an early data release held.

CDR3 length equals 13 residues. Trimming pared 5 bases from V and 5 bases from J, leaving 13 bases between. Germline V lookup: CDR1 LNHDA, CDR2 SQIVND (reference sequence). PCR amplification relied on 60 Vbeta primers (plus 13 Jbeta primers). Generated by immunoSEQ multiplex PCR, the TCRdb table keeps only in-frame clones and is missing some. The sample yields about 120,000 clones, over 75% seen once. Overall study findings and caveats: 150 or so TCR beta chains were listed as cytomegalovirus-associated. Reportedly, HLA-A and HLA-B alleles of most subjects were accurately predicted from TCR beta.

Sequencing input: PBMCs. This TCR was recovered from a human donor in good health. This rearrangement joins TRBV19 to TRBJ2-7; D call uncertain. CDR3 in amino acids: CASSPPFYDEQYF. CDR3 sequence (DNA): TGTGCCAGTAGTCCACCCTTCTATGACGAGCAGTACTTC. The full variable domain, completed using reference TRBV19 and TRBJ2-7, is DGGITQSPKYLFRKEGQNVTLSCEQNLNHDAMYWYRQDPGQGLRLIYYSQIVNDFQKGDIAEGYSVSREKKESFPLTVTSAQKNPTAFYLCASSPPFYDEQYFGPGTRLTVT.